The 22 T cell receptor beta chains listed next were all sequenced from one sample in a study of blood T cell repertoires in COVID-19. Data came from immunoSEQ multiplex PCR; TCRdb stores just in-frame clones and leaves some out. Of approximately 59,000 clones listed, more than 70% are singletons. Sequencing was carried out using peripheral blood. The receptors were sampled from a human donor in a cohort sampled during active COVID-19.

This chain links TRBV27 with TRBJ2-7; 7 bases agree with TRBD2. There are 14 residues in the CDR3. The germline CDR1 and CDR2 sequences are MNHEY and SMNVEV (reference sequence). V lost 5 bases, J lost 2 bases, and 6 bases stayed unmatched. CDR3 sequence: CASSPPGLPYEQYF. CDR3 bases: TGTGCCAGCAGTCCCCCGGGACTACCCTACGAGCAGTACTTC.

The chain links TRBV7-2 to TRBJ2-1; 12 nucleotides agree with TRBD2. The CDR3 loop spans 18 amino acids. Germline CDR1 SGHTA, CDR2 FQGNSA. V dropped 5 bases and J dropped 8; count of bases not matched to a gene: 16. This chain's CDR3 is CASSEQTSGGWLSDEQFF. In DNA form, the CDR3 reads TGTGCCAGCAGCGAACAGACTAGCGGGGGCTGGCTGTCGGATGAGCAGTTCTTC.

This clone was counted only a few times. The chain employs TRBV6-6 and TRBJ1-5, with 7 positions matching TRBD1. CDR3 length: 14 residues. The germline CDR1 and CDR2 sequences are MNHNY and SVGAGI (reference sequence). V lost 5 bases and J lost 3; bases outside the gene matches: 4. CDR3 bases: TGTGCCAGCAGTACCGGGACAGACAATCAGCCCCAGCATTTT. Encoded protein: CASSTGTDNQPQHF.

The chain links TRBV18 to TRBJ2-1; 8 bases align to TRBD1. V lost 8 bases, J lost 6 bases, and 6 bases stayed unmatched. CDR1 is KGHSH, CDR2 LQKENI, per germline. This CDR3 contains 13 residues. CDR3 nucleotide sequence: TGTGCCAGCGTGGACAGGGTTCGCAATGAGCAGTTCTTC. Amino acids: CASVDRVRNEQFF.

The V call is TRBV12-3 or TRBV12-4, the J call TRBJ1-2; TRBD1 aligns across 7 bases. There are 13 residues in the CDR3. J was trimmed by 4 bases and V by 5 bases; bases with no gene match: 4. Here the CDR3 reads CASSPGQRYGYTF. The CDR3, as DNA: TGTGCCAGCAGTCCGGGACAGCGCTATGGCTACACCTTC.

This sequence joins TRBV10-3 and TRBJ2-3; 12 bases match TRBD2. The germline gives CDR1 ENHRY, CDR2 SYGVKD. J gave up 0 bases and V 0 bases, and 13 bases lay outside the gene matches. The CDR3 is made up of 21 amino acids. CDR3 in amino acids: CAISESIPSGGVFVSTDTQYF. The CDR3, as DNA: TGTGCCATCAGTGAGTCGATTCCTAGCGGGGGGGTTTTCGTAAGCACAGATACGCAGTATTTT.

The V and J genes are TRBV4-3 and TRBJ2-6; tentatively, D is TRBD2 (5 bases). The V end lost 0 bases, the J end lost 4 bases, and 7 bases lay between the germline ends. Germline lookup yields CDR1 LGHNA and CDR2 YSLEER. This CDR3 is 15 amino acids long. CDR3 sequence reads: CASSQDRRGANVLTF. The CDR3, as DNA: TGCGCCAGCAGCCAAGATAGGAGGGGGGCCAACGTCCTGACTTTC.

The DNA for the CDR3 is TGTGCCAGCTCACCTCCCAGGGGGGCCGCGGGAGATACGCAGTATTTT. The encoded protein is CASSPPRGAAGDTQYF. This chain connects TRBV18 to TRBJ2-3, with D maybe TRBD1 (7 bases). This CDR3 has 16 amino acids. CDR1 and CDR2 from the germline V gene are KGHSH and LQKENI. V was cut by 3 bases and J by 5 bases, with 18 bases left in between.

This clone was counted once. For the CDR3, the DNA is TGTGCCAGCAGCTTGGGGCTAGACATGGGACTAGCGGGGGGACCGCAGTATTTT. Translating it yields CASSLGLDMGLAGGPQYF. This chain connects TRBV5-8 to TRBJ2-3; TRBD2 aligns across 15 bases. V was pared by 0 bases and J by 10 bases, with 12 bases of the junction left unmatched. This CDR3 region has 18 residues. Germline CDR1 reads SGHTS; CDR2 reads YDEGEE.

This clone was counted between two and nine times. The genes are TRBV5-3 and TRBJ1-5; D remains ambiguous. TRBV5-3 is marked as an open reading frame, function uncertain. This CDR3 contains 14 residues. Deletions cut 1 base from V and 0 bases from J, with 5 bases between. The CDR3 DNA reads as TGTGCCAGAAGCTTGTGGCATAGCAATCAGCCCCAGCATTTT. It encodes CARSLWHSNQPQHF.

The chain recombines TRBV10-2 with TRBJ2-3, with 11 positions matching TRBD2. This CDR3 region has 15 residues. The trim removed 5 bases at V and 1 base at J, leaving 2 bases unmatched. Germline lookup yields CDR1 WSHSY and CDR2 SAAADI. The CDR3 region has the DNA TGCGCCAGCAGTCCACTAGCGGGGGGCACAGATACGCAGTATTTT. Translation gives CASSPLAGGTDTQYF.

V gene TRBV2 combines with J gene TRBJ2-7; TRBD2 matches 11 bases. The CDR3 is 15 residues long. J gave up 6 bases and V 3 bases, and 7 bases lay outside the gene matches. The germline gives CDR1 SNHLY, CDR2 FYNNEI. The CDR3: CASSETLAGGSEQYF. DNA for the CDR3: TGTGCCAGCAGTGAGACCCTAGCGGGGGGATCCGAGCAGTACTTC.

The chain uses TRBV27 and TRBJ1-2; possible D gene TRBD1, 5 bases. Germline-derived CDR1 and CDR2 are MNHEY and SMNVEV (reference sequence). V was cut by 3 bases and J by 1 base, with 6 bases left in between. The CDR3 runs 13 residues. CDR3 protein: CASSLGGNYGYTF. The CDR3 bases are TGTGCCAGCAGTTTGGGGGGTAACTATGGCTACACCTTC.

The table lists this clone with a count of one. The chain combines TRBV7-9 with TRBJ1-4; D perhaps matches TRBD1 (5 bases). Looked up from germline, CDR1 is SEHNR and CDR2 is FQNEAQ (reference sequence). Between the trimmed V and J ends, which lost 7 bases and 4 bases, there was a span of 13 bases. The CDR3 is 14 amino acids. CDR3 in amino acids: CASTTDRINEKLFF. The CDR3 nucleotides are TGTGCCAGCACCACAGACAGAATTAATGAAAAACTGTTTTTT.

This clone came up once. The rearrangement links TRBV29-1 to TRBJ2-1; possibly TRBD1 for D (5 bases). The V end lost 5 bases, the J end lost 3 bases, and 8 bases lay between the germline ends. The CDR3 is 12 residues long. Germline V gives CDR1 SQVTM, CDR2 ANQGSEA. The CDR3 bases are TGCAGCGTTCGCAGGGACTACAATGAGCAGTTCTTC. Amino acids: CSVRRDYNEQFF.

The gene calls are TRBV6-2 or TRBV6-3 and TRBJ2-5; no firm D call. CDR1 is MNHEY, CDR2 SVGEGT, per germline. The CDR3 consists of 13 residues. The germline V and J ends were trimmed by 4 bases and 7 bases, with 13 bases remaining between them. Written as DNA, the CDR3 is TGTGCCAGCAGTTCAACCTCCAGTGGGACCCAGTACTTC. Translation gives CASSSTSSGTQYF.

The CDR3: CASRMGLMWITEAFF. The CDR3 DNA follows: TGTGCCAGCAGGATGGGGCTCATGTGGATCACTGAAGCTTTCTTT. The chain combines TRBV27 with TRBJ1-1; weak D call: TRBD1 (5 bases). In germline, CDR1 is MNHEY, CDR2 SMNVEV (reference sequence). V lost 6 bases and J lost 4, with 18 bases in between. CDR3 length equals 15 residues.

V gene TRBV7-9 combines with J gene TRBJ1-2; TRBD1 might be the D (5 bases). This CDR3 has 13 residues. Germline V gene lookup returns CDR1 SEHNR and CDR2 FQNEAQ (reference sequence). Trimming removed 6 bases at V and 7 bases at J, with 15 bases between. The CDR3 sequence is CASSLTQGGGYTF. CDR3 bases: TGTGCCAGCAGTCTTACGCAGGGTGGTGGCTACACCTTC.

The chain uses TRBV10-3 and TRBJ2-5; perhaps TRBD1 as D (6 bases). This CDR3 is 11 amino acids long. Germline CDR1 is ENHRY and CDR2 is SYGVKD. V lost 8 bases and J lost 5, with 9 bases in between. The CDR3 sequence: CAISRGETQYF. The CDR3 coding sequence is TGTGCCATCTCAAGGGGGGAGACCCAGTACTTC.

The chain is built from TRBV30 and TRBJ2-5; possible D gene TRBD1, 6 bases. Germline CDR1 reads GTSNPN; CDR2 reads SVGIG (reference sequence). The V and J ends lost 4 bases and 1 base respectively, with 13 bases between them. CDR3 size: 14 residues. The CDR3 nucleotides are TGTGCCTGGAAAAAGGTGGGGGCCCAAGAGACCCAGTACTTC. Translated, it gives CAWKKVGAQETQYF.

The chain combines TRBV6-2 or TRBV6-3 with TRBJ1-5, with 9 bases that match TRBD1. V was pared by 5 bases and J by 4 bases, with 6 bases of the junction left unmatched. Germline CDR1 MNHEY, CDR2 SVGEGT. The CDR3 covers 15 residues. The DNA of the CDR3 is TGTGCCAGCAGTCCCGGAGGACAGGGGAATCAGCCCCAGCATTTT. Translation: CASSPGGQGNQPQHF.

The chain has TRBV2 and TRBJ1-5, with 7 bases matching TRBD1. V was pared by 11 bases and J by 3 bases, with 10 bases of the junction left unmatched. Germline V gene sequence: CDR1 SNHLY, CDR2 FYNNEI. The CDR3 is made up of 14 amino acids. Here the CDR3 DNA reads TGTGCCTGTAACCGGGACAGTATCAATCAGCCCCAGCATTTT. It codes for CACNRDSINQPQHF. The full variable domain, with the rest looked up from reference TRBV2 and TRBJ1-5, is EPEVTQTPSHQVTQMGQEVILRCVPISNHLYFYWYRQILGQKVEFLVSFYNNEISEKSEIFDDQFSVERPDGSNFTLKIRSTKLEDSAMYFCACNRDSINQPQHFGDGTRLSIL.